This is a list of T cell receptor beta chains from one sample in a study of T cell responses to AZD1222 COVID-19 vaccine. Profiling relied on immunoSEQ multiplex PCR, and the TCRdb table lists in-frame clones only, not all of them. The sample shows 84,000 or so clones, 90% of them seen only once. The specimen comprised peripheral blood, sampled 28 days after the second AZD1222 dose. The receptors stem from an adult who received the AZD1222 COVID-19 vaccine. Each CDR3 is given with its conserved first and last residue. D genes are given only for firm matches. Clone size is not always given. Where it is, it says once, few, many or a class for expanded clones.

D gene	clone size	V gene	J gene	CDR3 protein	CDR3 DNA
TRBD2	few	TRBV5-1	TRBJ2-7	CASSFPGRPGLDEQYF	TGCGCCAGCAGCTTCCCCGGGAGGCCCGGGTTGGACGAGCAGTACTTC
NA	NA	TRBV23-1	TRBJ1-3	CASSQSDSLSGNTIYF	TGCGCCAGCAGTCAATCGGACAGCCTCTCTGGAAACACCATATATTTT
NA	few	TRBV7-2	TRBJ1-5	CASSSAGISNQPQHF	TGTGCCAGCAGCTCAGCCGGGATTAGCAATCAGCCCCAGCATTTT
TRBD1	NA	TRBV5-1	TRBJ1-1	CASSLQGELNTEAFF	TGCGCCAGCAGCTTACAGGGGGAATTGAACACTGAAGCTTTCTTT
NA	NA	TRBV6-5	TRBJ1-6	CASRTDWGGNSPLHF	TGTGCCAGCAGGACTGACTGGGGGGGTAATTCACCCCTCCACTTT
NA	NA	TRBV4-2	TRBJ1-4	CASSSLKELGLFF	TGTGCCAGCAGCTCCCTTAAGGAGCTCGGACTGTTTTTT
NA	NA	TRBV2	TRBJ1-5	CASREYGNQPQHF	TGTGCCAGCAGGGAGTATGGCAATCAGCCCCAGCATTTT
TRBD2	once	TRBV25-1	TRBJ2-7	CASSLTSGSYEQYF	TGTGCCAGCAGTTTGACTAGCGGGTCCTACGAGCAGTACTTC
TRBD2	NA	TRBV6-2/TRBV6-3	TRBJ2-1	CASSYWTSGRAVSYNEQFF	TGTGCCAGCAGTTACTGGACTAGCGGGAGGGCCGTGTCCTACAATGAGCAGTTCTTC
NA	NA	TRBV5-1	TRBJ2-4	CASSTGQKNIQYF	TGCGCCAGCAGCACTGGACAGAAAAACATTCAGTACTTC
TRBD1	NA	TRBV10-3	TRBJ1-6	CATTAGTGDSPLHF	TGTGCCACCACTGCCGGGACAGGAGATTCACCCCTCCACTTT
TRBD1	NA	TRBV7-2	TRBJ2-5	CASSLGDRGGETQYF	TGTGCCAGCAGCTTAGGAGACAGGGGAGGAGAGACCCAGTACTTC
NA	NA	TRBV12-5	TRBJ2-1	CASGLVFGSTYNEQFF	TGTGCTAGTGGTTTGGTATTCGGCTCTACCTACAATGAGCAGTTCTTC
NA	NA	TRBV6-5	TRBJ1-2	CATRRGAEGGYGYTF	TGTGCCACCCGGAGGGGGGCCGAAGGGGGCTATGGCTACACCTTC
TRBD1	NA	TRBV27	TRBJ2-7	CASSWDRGSGEQYF	TGTGCCAGCAGTTGGGACAGGGGATCCGGCGAGCAGTACTTC
NA	NA	TRBV12-3/TRBV12-4	TRBJ1-6	CASSPRANSPLHF	TGTGCCAGCTCCCCACGGGCTAATTCACCCCTCCACTTT
TRBD1	NA	TRBV6-5	TRBJ2-7	CAIKYSGTVAYEQYF	TGTGCCATCAAATATTCCGGGACAGTGGCCTACGAGCAGTACTTC
NA	few	TRBV6-5	TRBJ1-1	CASSYSAGAAVAFF	TGTGCCAGCAGTTACTCCGCGGGGGCAGCAGTAGCTTTCTTT
TRBD1	NA	TRBV12-5	TRBJ1-5	CASGSDRVNQPQHF	TGTGCTAGTGGTTCCGACAGGGTCAATCAGCCCCAGCATTTT
TRBD1	NA	TRBV29-1	TRBJ2-7	CSVGDRSSYEQYF	TGCAGCGTTGGGGACAGGAGTTCCTACGAGCAGTACTTC
NA	NA	TRBV12-3/TRBV12-4	TRBJ2-1	CASSLTRYNEQFF	TGTGCCAGCAGTTTGACCAGATACAATGAGCAGTTCTTC
TRBD2	NA	TRBV13	TRBJ2-3	CASSLGRGAAGTDTQYF	TGTGCCAGCAGCTTAGGGCGGGGGGCAGCAGGGACAGATACGCAGTATTTT
TRBD2	NA	TRBV13	TRBJ2-7	CASSSQTSGHYEQYF	TGTGCCAGCAGCTCGCAGACTAGCGGCCACTACGAGCAGTACTTC
NA	NA	TRBV6-1	TRBJ1-2	CASSDAYRRSGSIGDYGYTF	TGTGCCAGCAGTGATGCCTATCGTCGATCAGGGTCGATAGGTGACTATGGCTACACCTTC
TRBD1	NA	TRBV6-1	TRBJ1-6	CASSTGQANSPLHF	TGTGCCAGCAGTACAGGACAGGCAAATTCACCCCTCCACTTT
NA	NA	TRBV7-2	TRBJ2-7	CASNIGGLLGEQYF	TGTGCCAGCAACATTGGGGGGCTCTTGGGTGAGCAGTACTTC
TRBD1	NA	TRBV27	TRBJ1-5	CASSPAGTADQPQHF	TGTGCCAGCAGTCCCGCCGGGACAGCAGATCAGCCCCAGCATTTT
NA	NA	TRBV7-2	TRBJ1-3	CASSSQGGNTIYF	TGTGCCAGCAGCTCTCAGGGTGGAAACACCATATATTTT
NA	NA	TRBV6-5	TRBJ2-7	CASRKGGLSYEQYF	TGTGCCAGCAGGAAGGGGGGTCTCTCCTACGAGCAGTACTTC
NA	NA	TRBV4-1	TRBJ2-6	CASSTPRGGSRSGANVLTF	TGCGCCAGCAGCACCCCCCGGGGCGGATCCCGCTCTGGGGCCAACGTCCTGACTTTC
NA	NA	TRBV24-1	TRBJ1-2	CATSPSQGIYGYTF	TGTGCCACCAGTCCCTCACAGGGAATCTATGGCTACACCTTC
NA	NA	TRBV19	TRBJ1-1	CASSTGLEGTEAFF	TGTGCCAGTAGTACGGGTCTCGAGGGCACTGAAGCTTTCTTT
NA	once	TRBV11-3	TRBJ2-3	CASSFGDFFIPVTDTQYF	TGTGCCAGCAGCTTCGGCGACTTCTTTATCCCCGTCACAGATACGCAGTATTTT
NA	NA	TRBV18	TRBJ1-2	CASSTDVNYGYTF	TGTGCCAGCTCGACTGACGTTAACTATGGCTACACCTTC
NA	NA	TRBV24-1	TRBJ1-1	CATSDSQGRGTEAFF	TGTGCCACCAGTGATTCCCAGGGGAGAGGGACTGAAGCTTTCTTT
NA	NA	TRBV7-5	TRBJ2-2	CARSRDRYPNTGELFF	TGTGCCAGAAGCCGTGACAGATACCCGAACACCGGGGAGCTGTTTTTT
TRBD1	NA	TRBV6-1	TRBJ1-1	CASSEQGELNTEAFF	TGTGCCAGCAGTGAACAGGGGGAACTGAACACTGAAGCTTTCTTT
NA	once	TRBV18	TRBJ2-4	CASSPLQLQGFAKNIQYF	TGTGCCAGCTCCCCGCTCCAGTTGCAGGGCTTCGCCAAAAACATTCAGTACTTC
NA	NA	TRBV5-5	TRBJ2-5	CASSLYGIQETQYF	TGTGCCAGCAGCTTGTACGGGATCCAAGAGACCCAGTACTTC
NA	NA	TRBV18	TRBJ2-1	CASSPRSGALSSYNEQFF	TGTGCCAGCTCACCACGATCGGGGGCCCTAAGCTCCTACAATGAGCAGTTCTTC
NA	NA	TRBV10-3	TRBJ2-7	CAISEGPRVAYEQYF	TGTGCCATCAGTGAGGGGCCCCGTGTAGCCTACGAGCAGTACTTC
NA	NA	TRBV5-6	TRBJ1-5	CASSLTGRSNQPQHF	TGTGCCAGCAGCTTGACAGGGCGTAGCAATCAGCCCCAGCATTTT
NA	NA	TRBV6-2/TRBV6-3	TRBJ2-5	CASTPRYQETQYF	TGTGCCAGCACCCCACGGTACCAAGAGACCCAGTACTTC
TRBD2	NA	TRBV11-1	TRBJ2-7	CASSPGGALYEQYF	TGTGCCAGCAGCCCGGGGGGGGCTCTTTACGAGCAGTACTTC
NA	NA	TRBV6-1	TRBJ1-6	CASSEWGVGQRSPLHF	TGTGCCAGCAGTGAATGGGGAGTGGGCCAACGGTCACCCCTCCACTTT